This TCR beta chain derives from a study of blood T cell repertoires in COVID-19. The CDR3 runs to 15 residues. Trimming cost V 2 bases and J 2 bases, with 10 bases left between them. The germline V gene encodes CDR1 MNHEY and CDR2 SMNVEV (reference sequence). Clones were read by immunoSEQ multiplex PCR, and TCRdb kept only the in-frame ones, dropping some. The sample has roughly 280,000 clones, around 89% seen once; the top ten hold about 3%. The clonotype originates from a woman between 50 and 59 years old who had recovered from COVID-19. What was sequenced was PBMCs or T cells enriched from blood (not recorded which). V is TRBV27 and J is TRBJ2-1; maybe TRBD1 (6 bases). This chain's CDR3 is CASSLGRGTYNEQFF. CDR3 DNA sequence: TGTGCCAGCAGTTTAGGCAGGGGAACCTACAATGAGCAGTTCTTC.